This T cell receptor beta chain was profiled in a study of beta chain features in type 1 diabetes. Findings and caveats of the study: The naive, central memory and Treg TCRB repertoires showed an apparent similarity that was greater among patients than among healthy donors. There was a moderate but significant shortening of TCRB CDR3s in all four CD4+ subsets of Type 1 diabetes patients.

Once sorted, every population was more than 98% pure. What was sequenced were expressed TCRB transcripts, since all of the isolated RNA had been reverse transcribed. The table came from immunoSEQ multiplex PCR; TCRdb's copy has only in-frame clones and leaves some out. The table lists 70,000 to 90,000 clones, around 32% of them singletons. Regarding this clone: Its antigen is still unknown.

The origin of this receptor is a young woman in good health. Sequencing input: stem cell memory CD4+ T cells from blood.

CDR3 nucleotides: TGTGCCAGCAGCTCCGCGGGAGGAGGGACAGATACGCAGTATTTT. This translates into CASSSAGGGTDTQYF. This chain joins TRBV11-3 and TRBJ2-3; 8 bases align to TRBD2. Germline V gene lookup returns CDR1 SGHNT and CDR2 YENEEA. The CDR3 covers 15 residues. With V trimmed by 4 bases and J by 3 bases, 6 bases remained unmatched.